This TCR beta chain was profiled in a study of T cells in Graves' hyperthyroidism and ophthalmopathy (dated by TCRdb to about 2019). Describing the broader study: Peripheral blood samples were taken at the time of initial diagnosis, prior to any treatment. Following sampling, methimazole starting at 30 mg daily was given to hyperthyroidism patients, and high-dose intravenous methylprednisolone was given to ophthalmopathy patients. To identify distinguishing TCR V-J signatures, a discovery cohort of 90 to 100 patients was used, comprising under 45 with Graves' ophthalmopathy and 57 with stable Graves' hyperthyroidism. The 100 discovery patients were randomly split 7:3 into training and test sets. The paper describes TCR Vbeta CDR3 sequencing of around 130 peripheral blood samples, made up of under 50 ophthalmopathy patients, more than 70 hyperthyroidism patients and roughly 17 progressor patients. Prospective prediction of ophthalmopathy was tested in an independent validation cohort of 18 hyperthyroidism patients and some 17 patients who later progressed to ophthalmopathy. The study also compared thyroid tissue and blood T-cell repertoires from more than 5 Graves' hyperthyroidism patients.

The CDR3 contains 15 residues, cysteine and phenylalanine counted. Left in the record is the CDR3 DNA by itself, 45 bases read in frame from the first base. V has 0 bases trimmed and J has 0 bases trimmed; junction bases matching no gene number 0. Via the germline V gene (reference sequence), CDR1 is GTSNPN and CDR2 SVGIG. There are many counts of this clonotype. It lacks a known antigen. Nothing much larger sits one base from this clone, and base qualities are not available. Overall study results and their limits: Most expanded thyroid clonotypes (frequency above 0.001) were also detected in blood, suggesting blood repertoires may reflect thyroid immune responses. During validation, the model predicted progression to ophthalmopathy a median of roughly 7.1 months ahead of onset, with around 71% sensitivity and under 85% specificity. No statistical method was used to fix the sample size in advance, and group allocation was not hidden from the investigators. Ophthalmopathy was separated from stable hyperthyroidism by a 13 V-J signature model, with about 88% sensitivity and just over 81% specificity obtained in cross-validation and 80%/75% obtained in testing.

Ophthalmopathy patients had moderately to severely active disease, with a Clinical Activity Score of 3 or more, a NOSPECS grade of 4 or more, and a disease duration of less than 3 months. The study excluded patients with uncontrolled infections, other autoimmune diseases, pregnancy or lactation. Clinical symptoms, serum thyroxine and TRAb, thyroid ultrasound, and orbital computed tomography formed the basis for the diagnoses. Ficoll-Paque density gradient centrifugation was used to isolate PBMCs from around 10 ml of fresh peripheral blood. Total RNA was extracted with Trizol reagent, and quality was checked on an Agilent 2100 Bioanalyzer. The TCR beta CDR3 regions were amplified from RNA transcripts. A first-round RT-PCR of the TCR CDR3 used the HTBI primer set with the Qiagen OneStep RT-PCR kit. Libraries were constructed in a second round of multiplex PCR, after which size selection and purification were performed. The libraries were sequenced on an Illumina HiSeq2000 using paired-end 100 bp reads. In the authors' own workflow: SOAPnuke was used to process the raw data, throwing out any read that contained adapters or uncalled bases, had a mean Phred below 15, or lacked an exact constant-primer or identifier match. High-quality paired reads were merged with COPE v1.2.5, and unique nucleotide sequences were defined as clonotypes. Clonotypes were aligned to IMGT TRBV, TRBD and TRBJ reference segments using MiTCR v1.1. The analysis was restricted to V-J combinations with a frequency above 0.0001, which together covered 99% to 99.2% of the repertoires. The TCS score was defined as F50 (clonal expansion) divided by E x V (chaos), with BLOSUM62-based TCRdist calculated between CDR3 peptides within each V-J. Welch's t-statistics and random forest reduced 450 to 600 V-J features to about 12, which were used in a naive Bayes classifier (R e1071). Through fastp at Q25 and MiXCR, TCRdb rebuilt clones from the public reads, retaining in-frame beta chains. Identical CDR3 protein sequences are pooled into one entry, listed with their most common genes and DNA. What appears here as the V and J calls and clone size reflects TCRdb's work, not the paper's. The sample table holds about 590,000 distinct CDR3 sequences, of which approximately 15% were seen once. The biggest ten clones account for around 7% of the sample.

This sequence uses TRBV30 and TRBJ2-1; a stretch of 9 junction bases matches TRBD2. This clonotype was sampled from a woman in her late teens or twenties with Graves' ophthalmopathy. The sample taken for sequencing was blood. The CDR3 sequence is CAWSVLAGSYNEQFF. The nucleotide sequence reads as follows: TGTGCCTGGAGTGTACTAGCGGGCTCCTACAATGAGCAGTTCTTC.